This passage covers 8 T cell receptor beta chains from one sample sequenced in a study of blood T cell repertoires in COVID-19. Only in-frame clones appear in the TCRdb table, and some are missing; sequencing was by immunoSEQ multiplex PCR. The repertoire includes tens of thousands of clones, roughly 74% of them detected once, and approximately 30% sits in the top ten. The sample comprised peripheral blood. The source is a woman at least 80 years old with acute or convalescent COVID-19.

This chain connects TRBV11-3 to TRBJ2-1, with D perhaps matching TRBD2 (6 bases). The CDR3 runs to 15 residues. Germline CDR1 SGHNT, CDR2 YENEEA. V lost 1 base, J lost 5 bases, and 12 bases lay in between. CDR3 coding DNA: TGTGCCAGCAGCTTAGTTGTAGGACTACACAATGAGCAGTTCTTC. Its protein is CASSLVVGLHNEQFF.

CDR3 coding DNA: TGTGCCAGTAGGACAGGGGGCGATCAGCCCCAGCATTTT. As protein: CASRTGGDQPQHF. The rearrangement links TRBV19 to TRBJ1-5, with 10 bases lining up with TRBD1. CDR3 size: 13 residues. Unmatched junction bases numbered 1, after V lost 6 bases and J lost 5 bases. Germline loops: CDR1 LNHDA, CDR2 SQIVND (reference sequence).

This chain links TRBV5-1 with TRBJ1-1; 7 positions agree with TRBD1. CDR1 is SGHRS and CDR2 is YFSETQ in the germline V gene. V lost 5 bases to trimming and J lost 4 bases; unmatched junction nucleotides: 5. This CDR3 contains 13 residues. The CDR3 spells CASSLTGVTEAFF. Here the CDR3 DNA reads TGCGCCAGCAGTTTAACAGGGGTCACTGAAGCTTTCTTT.

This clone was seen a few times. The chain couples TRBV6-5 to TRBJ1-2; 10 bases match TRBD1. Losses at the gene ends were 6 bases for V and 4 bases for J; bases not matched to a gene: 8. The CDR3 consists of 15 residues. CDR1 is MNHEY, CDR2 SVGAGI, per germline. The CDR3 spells CASRETGGIRYGYTF. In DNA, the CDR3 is TGTGCCAGCAGGGAGACAGGGGGCATACGCTATGGCTACACCTTC.

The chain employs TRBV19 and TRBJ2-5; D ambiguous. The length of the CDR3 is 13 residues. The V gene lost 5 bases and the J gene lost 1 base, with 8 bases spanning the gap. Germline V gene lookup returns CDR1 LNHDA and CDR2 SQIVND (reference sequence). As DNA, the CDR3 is TGTGCCAGTAGTTTTGCAGGCCAAGAGACCCAGTACTTC. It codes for CASSFAGQETQYF.

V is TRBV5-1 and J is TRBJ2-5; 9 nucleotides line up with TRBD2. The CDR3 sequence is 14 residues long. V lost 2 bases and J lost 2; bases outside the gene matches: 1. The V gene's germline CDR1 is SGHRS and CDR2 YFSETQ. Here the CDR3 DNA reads TGCGCCAGCAGCTTTGGACTAGCGCAAGAGACCCAGTACTTC. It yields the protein CASSFGLAQETQYF.

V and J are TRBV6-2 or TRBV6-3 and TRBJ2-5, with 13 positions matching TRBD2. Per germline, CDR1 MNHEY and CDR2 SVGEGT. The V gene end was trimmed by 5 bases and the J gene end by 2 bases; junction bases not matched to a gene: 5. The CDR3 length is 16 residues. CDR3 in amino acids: CASSRPGLAGQETQYF. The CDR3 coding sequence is TGTGCCAGCAGTCGACCGGGACTAGCGGGGCAAGAGACCCAGTACTTC.

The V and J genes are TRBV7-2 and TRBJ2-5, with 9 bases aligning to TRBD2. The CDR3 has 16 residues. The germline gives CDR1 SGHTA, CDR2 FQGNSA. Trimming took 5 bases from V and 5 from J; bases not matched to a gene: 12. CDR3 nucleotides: TGTGCCAGCAGCCCCGCCGCCGGGACTAGCTTGGAGACCCAGTACTTC. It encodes CASSPAAGTSLETQYF.